One and the same sample provided the 11 T cell receptor beta chains below, sequenced in a study of blood T cell repertoires in COVID-19. Generated by immunoSEQ multiplex PCR, the TCRdb table keeps only in-frame clones and is missing some. The profile covers about 140,000 clones, with 70% to 80% appearing a single time and approximately 15% taken by the ten largest. Sequencing input: peripheral blood. All receptors derive from a man aged 45-65 years with acute or convalescent COVID-19.

The chain recombines TRBV5-8 with TRBJ1-1; 8 bases align to TRBD1. CDR3 length equals 15 residues. The germline gives CDR1 SGHTS, CDR2 YDEGEE. V lost 6 bases and J lost 5; bases outside the gene matches: 12. CDR3 in DNA: TGTGCCAGCATAAGACAGGGGTCCGCGAATACTGAAGCTTTCTTT. Amino acids: CASIRQGSANTEAFF.

The chain employs TRBV11-2 and TRBJ2-1; TRBD1 matches at 9 bases. V was clipped by 5 bases and J by 9 bases; unmatched bases: 5. The germline CDR1 and CDR2 sequences are SGHAT and FQNNGV. The CDR3 is made up of 13 amino acids. The CDR3 reads CASSATGGREQFF. The CDR3 DNA sequence: TGTGCCAGCAGCGCGACAGGGGGGCGTGAGCAGTTCTTC.

A remark on this clone: At one end, the junction sequence differs from germline, possibly due to a read error. The chain recombines TRBV7-4 with TRBJ2-2; the D gene is possibly TRBD2 (7 bases). CDR1 SGHVT and CDR2 SQSDAQ come from the germline V gene. The CDR3 runs 18 residues. The CDR3 reads CASSFLGGGPYEHRGAVF. In nucleotides, the CDR3 is TGTGCCAGCAGCTTCTTAGGGGGGGGCCCCTATGAACACCGGGGAGCTGTTTTT.

The gene calls are TRBV9 and TRBJ2-7; D gene ambiguous. Trimming cost V 2 bases and J 5 bases, with 11 bases left between them. CDR3 size: 13 residues. Germline V CDR1 and CDR2: SGDLS, YYNGEE. CDR3 coding DNA: TGTGCCAGCAGCGTCTCCCCTTCGGACGAGCAGTACTTC. This codes for CASSVSPSDEQYF. The complete variable domain, with remaining parts taken from reference TRBV9 and TRBJ2-7, reads DSGVTQTPKHLITATGQRVTLRCSPRSGDLSVYWYQQSLDQGLQFLIQYYNGEERAKGNILERFSAQQFPDLHSELNLSSLELGDSALYFCASSVSPSDEQYFGPGTRLTVT.

The genes are TRBV5-1 and TRBJ2-2; the match to TRBD1 covers 8 bases. V was clipped by 3 bases and J by 4 bases; unmatched bases: 2. Germline CDR1 reads SGHRS; CDR2 reads YFSETQ. The CDR3 runs 14 residues. This CDR3 is CASSSGQVTGELFF. The CDR3 nucleotides are TGCGCCAGCAGCTCGGGACAGGTCACCGGGGAGCTGTTTTTT. The whole variable domain, remainder taken from reference TRBV5-1 and TRBJ2-2, is KAGVTQTPRYLIKTRGQQVTLSCSPISGHRSVSWYQQTPGQGLQFLFEYFSETQRNKGNFPGRFSGRQFSNSRSEMNVSTLELGDSALYLCASSSGQVTGELFFGEGSRLTVL.

V gene TRBV18 combines with J gene TRBJ1-1; 7 bases fit TRBD1. This CDR3 is 14 amino acids long. Germline CDR1 and CDR2: KGHSH and LQKENI. The V gene end was trimmed by 6 bases and the J gene end by 3 bases; junction bases not matched to a gene: 7. CDR3 bases: TGTGCCAGCTCGACGACAGGGTCATACACTGAAGCTTTCTTT. Protein sequence: CASSTTGSYTEAFF.

The chain combines TRBV3-1 (or the pseudogene TRBV3-2) with TRBJ1-2, with D possibly TRBD1 on 5 matching bases. The V end lost 4 bases, the J end lost 4 bases, and 10 bases lay between the germline ends. The CDR3 has 13 residues. CDR1 is LGHDT, CDR2 YNNKEL, per germline (reference sequence). This CDR3 is CASSRPQGYGYTF. In nucleotides, the CDR3 is TGTGCCAGCAGCCGCCCGCAGGGCTATGGCTACACCTTC.

This rearrangement joins TRBV7-9 to TRBJ2-1; the match to TRBD2 covers 9 bases. V lost 2 bases to trimming and J lost 5 bases; unmatched junction nucleotides: 1. From germline, CDR1 is SEHNR and CDR2 FQNEAQ (reference sequence). The CDR3 totals 14 residues. CDR3 in DNA: TGTGCCAGCAGCTTACTAGCGGGGAACAATGAGCAGTTCTTC. Protein sequence: CASSLLAGNNEQFF.

The genes are TRBV2 and TRBJ2-1, with no clear D. Trimming took 4 bases from V and 0 from J, leaving 10 bases between them. The CDR3 sequence is 15 residues long. Germline loops: CDR1 SNHLY, CDR2 FYNNEI. The CDR3 here is CASSVASSSYNEQFF. In nucleotides, the CDR3 is TGTGCCAGCAGTGTTGCATCTAGCTCCTACAATGAGCAGTTCTTC.

This chain joins TRBV18 and TRBJ1-2; D may be TRBD1 (6 bases). The germline CDR1 and CDR2 sequences are KGHSH and LQKENI. V lost 0 bases to trimming and J lost 7 bases, with 18 bases between them. The CDR3 sequence is 16 residues long. CDR3 nucleotides: TGTGCCAGCTCACCACCGATAGCTCGAACAGGGTCTGGCTACACCTTC. Translated, it gives CASSPPIARTGSGYTF. Full variable domain (missing parts from reference TRBV18 and TRBJ1-2): NAGVMQNPRHLVRRRGQEARLRCSPMKGHSHVYWYRQLPEEGLKFMVYLQKENIIDESGMPKERFSAEFPKEGPSILRIQQVVRGDSAAYFCASSPPIARTGSGYTFGSGTRLTVV.

A note on this clone: Other DNA variants within this sample encode the same CDR3. The V call is TRBV29-1, the J call TRBJ1-1; a weak D match, TRBD1 (5 bases). With 4 bases removed from V and 5 bases from J, the gap between germline ends came to 11 bases. The CDR3 spans 12 residues. In germline, CDR1 is SQVTM, CDR2 ANQGSEA. In DNA form, the CDR3 reads TGCAGCGTTGTCCAGGGTCGGACTGAAGCTTTCTTT. It translates to CSVVQGRTEAFF.